A selection of T cell receptor beta chains follows, all from one sample in a study of shared T cell receptors in the human thymus. This table comes from immunoSEQ multiplex PCR, and its TCRdb copy is limited to in-frame clones, with some not included. The top ten clones hold around 0.01% of a sample with fewer than 700,000 clones, around 89% of them seen once. The same data also contributed to another study, on human thymus T cells.

Specimen: thymocytes. The receptors derive from a boy in the first two years of life with a congenital heart defect. Both conserved end residues are part of each CDR3. Each record gives: clone size, J gene, D gene, V gene, CDR3 DNA, CDR3 protein. The D gene is left open where the match is weak. Clone size is shown for a subset of rows, as once, few, many or a class of expanded clone.

size: -; J: TRBJ2-7; D: TRBD1; V: TRBV27; DNA: TGTGCCAGCAGTCGACAGGGATCCTACGAGCAGTACTTC; CDR3: CASSRQGSYEQYF
size: -; J: TRBJ2-7; D: -; V: TRBV11-3; DNA: TGTGCCAGCAGCTTAGAGTGGGCAGGGGAGTGGTACGAGCAGTACTTC; CDR3: CASSLEWAGEWYEQYF
size: -; J: TRBJ2-5; D: TRBD2; V: TRBV29-1; DNA: TGCAGCGTTGACGGGGGGGGCCCTCAAGAGACCCAGTACTTC; CDR3: CSVDGGGPQETQYF
size: -; J: TRBJ2-7; D: TRBD2; V: TRBV6-5; DNA: TGTGCCAGCAGTTACCACTTGAGGCGGGAGTACCACGAGCAGTACTTC; CDR3: CASSYHLRREYHEQYF
size: -; J: TRBJ2-1; D: TRBD1; V: TRBV4-1; DNA: TGCGCCAGCAGCCAAGATCCCCACAGGGGGTCCCCTAGCTCCTACAATGAGCAGTTCTTC; CDR3: CASSQDPHRGSPSSYNEQFF
size: -; J: TRBJ2-7; D: -; V: TRBV4-1; DNA: TGCGCCAGCAGCCAAGATAGGGAGGCGGGGAGCTCCTACGAGCAGTACTTC; CDR3: CASSQDREAGSSYEQYF
size: -; J: TRBJ2-7; D: TRBD2; V: TRBV10-1; DNA: TGCGCCAGCAGTGAGTCGTCTAGCGGGAGCTCATACGAGCAGTACTTC; CDR3: CASSESSSGSSYEQYF
size: -; J: TRBJ2-3; D: TRBD2; V: TRBV4-1; DNA: TGCGCCAGCAGCCGGACCAACCCGGGACTAGCCGCAGCAGATACGCAGTATTTT; CDR3: CASSRTNPGLAAADTQYF
size: -; J: TRBJ1-2; D: -; V: TRBV7-9; DNA: TGTGCCAGCAGCCGAGGGGGATATGCCTATGGCTACACCTTC; CDR3: CASSRGGYAYGYTF
size: -; J: TRBJ2-1; D: TRBD2; V: TRBV7-9; DNA: TGTGCCAGCAGCCCCGGGGAGGGCTACAATGAGCAGTTCTTC; CDR3: CASSPGEGYNEQFF
size: -; J: TRBJ1-2; D: TRBD1; V: TRBV5-1; DNA: TGCGCCAGCAGCCTGGAGGACAGGGAGATTTACCAGAACTATGGCTACACCTTC; CDR3: CASSLEDREIYQNYGYTF
size: -; J: TRBJ2-1; D: TRBD2; V: TRBV29-1; DNA: TGCAGCTTTTCGACTAGCGGGGGGCCCAATGAGCAGTTCTTC; CDR3: CSFSTSGGPNEQFF
size: -; J: TRBJ2-5; D: TRBD1; V: TRBV7-8; DNA: TGTGCCAGCAGCCTAGACGGGACAGCTCATGCAGAGGGTTGGGAGACCCAGTACTTC; CDR3: CASSLDGTAHAEGWETQYF
size: -; J: TRBJ1-2; D: TRBD1; V: TRBV9; DNA: TGTGCCAGCAGCCCCAGGACAGGGGGCTATGGCTACACCTTC; CDR3: CASSPRTGGYGYTF
size: -; J: TRBJ1-2; D: -; V: TRBV10-3; DNA: TGTGCCATCAGTGAGACCGGGGTCCATGGCTACACCTTC; CDR3: CAISETGVHGYTF
size: once; J: TRBJ2-1; D: -; V: TRBV11-2; DNA: TGTGCCAGCAGCCCCGAATTCGGTCATGAGCAGTTCTTC; CDR3: CASSPEFGHEQFF
size: -; J: TRBJ2-1; D: TRBD2; V: TRBV19; DNA: TGTGCCAGTAGTGCCCCCGGGACTAGCGGTACCTACAATGAGCAGTTCTTC; CDR3: CASSAPGTSGTYNEQFF
size: -; J: TRBJ2-3; D: -; V: TRBV15; DNA: TGTGCCACCAGCCGGGAGGCGCGGGGGCCCCCGGATACGCAGTATTTT; CDR3: CATSREARGPPDTQYF
size: -; J: TRBJ1-5; D: -; V: TRBV6-1; DNA: TGTGCCAGCAGTGCCTACAGACACACAATGGAACCCCAGCATTTT; CDR3: CASSAYRHTMEPQHF
size: -; J: TRBJ1-3; D: TRBD1; V: TRBV5-6; DNA: TGTGCCAGCAGTAAAGTAGGACAGGTTAGAAACACCATATATTTT; CDR3: CASSKVGQVRNTIYF
size: -; J: TRBJ2-3; D: TRBD1; V: TRBV29-1; DNA: TGCAGCGTAGGGACAGCAAGCACAGATACGCAGTATTTT; CDR3: CSVGTASTDTQYF
size: -; J: TRBJ2-7; D: -; V: TRBV27; DNA: TGTGCCAGCAGTTTAAACCCCTCTGGGTCTCAAACAGACTACGAGCAGTACTTC; CDR3: CASSLNPSGSQTDYEQYF
size: -; J: TRBJ2-1; D: TRBD2; V: TRBV4-3; DNA: TGCGCCAGCAGCCAAGCAGTAGCGGGAGGCCCACCGTGGTTCTTC; CDR3: CASSQAVAGGPPWFF
size: -; J: TRBJ2-7; D: TRBD2; V: TRBV4-1; DNA: TGCGCCAGCAGCTCCGTGACTAGCGTATCCTACGAGCAGTACTTC; CDR3: CASSSVTSVSYEQYF
size: -; J: TRBJ1-2; D: -; V: TRBV21-1; DNA: TGTGCCAGCAGCAAAGCCCTCGACAGGGGGACATATGGCTACACCTTC; CDR3: CASSKALDRGTYGYTF